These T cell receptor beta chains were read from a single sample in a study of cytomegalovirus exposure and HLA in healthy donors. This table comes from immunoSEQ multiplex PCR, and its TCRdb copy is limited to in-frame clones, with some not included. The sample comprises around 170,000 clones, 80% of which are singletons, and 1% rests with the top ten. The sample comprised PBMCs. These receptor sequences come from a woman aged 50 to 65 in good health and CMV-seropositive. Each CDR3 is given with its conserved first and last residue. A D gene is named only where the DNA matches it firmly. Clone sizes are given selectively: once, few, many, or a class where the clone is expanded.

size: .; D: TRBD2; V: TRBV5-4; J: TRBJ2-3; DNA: TGTGCCAGCAGCCGTAATCCGGGACTAGCGGGGTATAGCACAGATACGCAGTATTTT; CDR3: CASSRNPGLAGYSTDTQYF
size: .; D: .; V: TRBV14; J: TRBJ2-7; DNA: TGTGCCAGCAGTTTTGCGGCGCGGATTCTGGAGCAGTACTTC; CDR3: CASSFAARILEQYF
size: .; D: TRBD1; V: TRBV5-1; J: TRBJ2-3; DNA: TGCGCCAGCAACTTGGGACAGGGGGCACCAGATACGCAGTATTTT; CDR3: CASNLGQGAPDTQYF
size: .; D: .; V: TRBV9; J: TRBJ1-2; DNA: TGTGCCAGCAGCCGGGACACAGCTAACTATGGCTACACCTTC; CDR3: CASSRDTANYGYTF
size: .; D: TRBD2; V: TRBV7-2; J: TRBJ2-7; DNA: TGTGCCAGCAGCTTAGTGGGGGGGGATAACTACGAGCAGTACTTC; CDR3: CASSLVGGDNYEQYF
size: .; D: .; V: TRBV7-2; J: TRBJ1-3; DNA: TGTGCCAGCAGCTTAGCGCAGGGCGCTGGAAACACCATATATTTT; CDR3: CASSLAQGAGNTIYF
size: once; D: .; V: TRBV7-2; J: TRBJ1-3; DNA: TGTGCCAGCAGACTAGCCATCGGGGGGGCTGGAAACACCATATATTTT; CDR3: CASRLAIGGAGNTIYF
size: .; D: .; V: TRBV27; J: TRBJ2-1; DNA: TGTGCCAGCAGTTTAGTTTCTAGCCGCTCCTACAATGAGCAGTTCTTC; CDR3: CASSLVSSRSYNEQFF
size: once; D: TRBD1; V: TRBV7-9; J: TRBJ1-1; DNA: TGTGCCAGCAGCTTAGCTGACAGGGTGGGGACTGAAGCTTTCTTT; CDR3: CASSLADRVGTEAFF
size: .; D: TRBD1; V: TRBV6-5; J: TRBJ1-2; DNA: TGTGCCAGCAGTTCCACGGACAGGGTCGACGGCTACACCTTC; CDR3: CASSSTDRVDGYTF
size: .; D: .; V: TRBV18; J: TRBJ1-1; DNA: TGTGCCAGCTCACCACCGGAGGCTGGTCCTGAAGCTTTCTTT; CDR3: CASSPPEAGPEAFF
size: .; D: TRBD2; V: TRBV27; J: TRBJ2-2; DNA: TGTGCCAGCAGTTCCCTTGATAGCGGGAGGGTGACGAACACCGGGGAGCTGTTTTTT; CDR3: CASSSLDSGRVTNTGELFF
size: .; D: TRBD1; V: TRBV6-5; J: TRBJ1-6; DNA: TGTGCCAGCAGTTACTCCGGGACAGGGGGCTCACCCCTCCACTTT; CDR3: CASSYSGTGGSPLHF
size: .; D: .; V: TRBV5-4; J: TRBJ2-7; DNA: TGTGCCAGCACCTTGGGCGGATCCTACGAGCAGTACTTC; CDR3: CASTLGGSYEQYF